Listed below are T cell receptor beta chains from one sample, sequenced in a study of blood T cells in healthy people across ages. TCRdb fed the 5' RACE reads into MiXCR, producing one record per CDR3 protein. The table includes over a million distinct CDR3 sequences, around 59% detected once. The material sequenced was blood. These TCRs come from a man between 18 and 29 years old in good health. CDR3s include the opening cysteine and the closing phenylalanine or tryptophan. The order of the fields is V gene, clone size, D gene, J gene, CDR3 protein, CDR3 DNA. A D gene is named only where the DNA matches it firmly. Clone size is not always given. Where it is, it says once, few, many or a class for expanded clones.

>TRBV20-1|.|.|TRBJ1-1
CSAVRTGNTEAFF
TGCAGTGCCGTCAGGACGGGGAACACTGAAGCTTTCTTT
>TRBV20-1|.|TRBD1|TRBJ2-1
CSVKKPGGTEQFF
TGCAGTGTCAAAAAGCCAGGGGGCACTGAGCAGTTCTTC
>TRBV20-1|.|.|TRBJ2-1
CSAPGTLSYNEQFF
TGCAGTGCTCCGGGAACCCTCTCCTACAATGAGCAGTTCTTC
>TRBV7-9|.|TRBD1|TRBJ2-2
CAIRQGNTGELFF
TGTGCCATCCGACAGGGAAACACCGGGGAGCTGTTTTTT
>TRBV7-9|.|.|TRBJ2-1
CASSSLGLTYNEQFF
TGTGCCAGCAGCTCACTCGGACTAACCTACAATGAGCAGTTCTTC
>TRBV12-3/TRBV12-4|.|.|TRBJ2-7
CASSLSLGTIDYEQYF
TGTGCCAGCAGTTTAAGCTTGGGGACAATAGACTACGAGCAGTACTTC
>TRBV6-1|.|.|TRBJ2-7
CANSEPGSGYEQYF
TGTGCCAACAGTGAGCCGGGATCGGGCTACGAGCAGTACTTC
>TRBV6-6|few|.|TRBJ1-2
CASSYSPGGRGYTF
TGTGCCAGCAGTTACTCCCCGGGGGGTCGTGGCTACACCTTC
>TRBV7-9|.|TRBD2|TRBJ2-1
CASSPVRVAGALNEQFF
TGTGCCAGCAGCCCGGTAAGGGTAGCGGGGGCCCTCAATGAGCAGTTCTTC
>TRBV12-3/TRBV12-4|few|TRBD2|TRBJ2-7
CASSLDVGTTFYEQYF
TGTGCCAGCAGTTTAGATGTGGGGACTACATTTTACGAGCAGTACTTC
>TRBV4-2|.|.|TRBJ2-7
CASSLRGESAYEQYF
TGTGCCAGCAGCCTTAGAGGAGAGAGCGCCTACGAGCAGTACTTC
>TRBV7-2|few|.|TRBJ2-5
CASSTSWQGPYF
TGTGCCAGCAGCACCAGTTGGCAAGGTCCGTACTTC
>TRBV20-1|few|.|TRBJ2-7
CSARSRGYEQYF
TGCAGTGCTAGGTCCAGGGGCTACGAGCAGTACTTC
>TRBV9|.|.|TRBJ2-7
CASSQSGSSDEQYF
TGTGCCAGCAGCCAATCAGGGAGCTCCGACGAGCAGTACTTC
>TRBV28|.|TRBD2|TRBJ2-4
CASSLGGEAKNIQYF
TGTGCCAGCAGTTTAGGGGGGGAGGCCAAAAACATTCAGTACTTC
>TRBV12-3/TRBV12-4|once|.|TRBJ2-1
CASSFGAFNEQFF
TGTGCCAGCAGTTTTGGTGCTTTCAATGAGCAGTTCTTC
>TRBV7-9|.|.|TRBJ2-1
CASETADEQFF
TGTGCCAGCGAGACGGCGGATGAGCAGTTCTTC
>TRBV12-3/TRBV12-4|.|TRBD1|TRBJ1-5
CASSPLPTGVGQPQHF
TGTGCCAGCAGTCCGCTCCCTACAGGGGTGGGACAGCCCCAGCATTTT
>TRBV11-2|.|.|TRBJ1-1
CASSLPTSSMNTEAFF
TGTGCCAGCAGCTTACCAACCAGCTCGATGAACACTGAAGCTTTCTTT
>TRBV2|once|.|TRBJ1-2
CASIGRYSGYTF
TGTGCCAGCATCGGAAGGTATAGTGGCTACACCTTC
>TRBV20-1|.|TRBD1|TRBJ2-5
CTLAGTGVRGETQYF
TGCACCCTAGCCGGGACAGGGGTTAGGGGAGAGACCCAGTACTTC
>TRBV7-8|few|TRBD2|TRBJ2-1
CASSPGLADNEQFF
TGTGCCAGCAGCCCGGGACTAGCGGACAATGAGCAGTTCTTC
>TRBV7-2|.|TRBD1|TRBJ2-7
CASSLPGTGGEQYF
TGTGCCAGCAGCTTACCCGGGACAGGGGGTGAGCAGTACTTC
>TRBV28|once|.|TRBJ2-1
CASSPTGLRAHEQFF
TGTGCCAGCAGCCCAACAGGTCTAAGGGCACATGAGCAGTTCTTC
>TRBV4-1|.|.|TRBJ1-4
CASSQTGRNEKLFF
TGCGCCAGCAGCCAAACGGGACGGAATGAAAAACTGTTTTTT
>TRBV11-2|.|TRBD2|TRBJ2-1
CASSLIRRTSDNEQFF
TGTGCCAGCAGCTTAATTCGTAGGACTAGTGACAATGAGCAGTTCTTC
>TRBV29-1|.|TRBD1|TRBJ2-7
CSVRQGGQYF
TGCAGCGTTCGACAGGGCGGGCAGTACTTC
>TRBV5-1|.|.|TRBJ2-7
CASSRVPGSNEQYF
TGCGCCAGCAGCCGGGTTCCGGGGAGCAACGAGCAGTACTTC
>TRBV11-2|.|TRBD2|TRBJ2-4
CASSLGGSGRAKNIQYF
TGTGCCAGCAGCTTAGGGGGAAGCGGGAGAGCCAAAAACATTCAGTACTTC
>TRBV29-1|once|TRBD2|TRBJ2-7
CSVELADQSYEQYF
TGCAGCGTTGAACTAGCGGACCAATCCTACGAGCAGTACTTC
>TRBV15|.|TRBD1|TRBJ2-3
CATSSRPTGGTDTQYF
TGTGCCACCAGCAGCCGTCCGACAGGGGGCACAGATACGCAGTATTTT
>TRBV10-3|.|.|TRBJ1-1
CAIRSKDEGLSEAFF
TGTGCCATCAGGTCTAAGGACGAAGGGCTGAGTGAAGCTTTCTTT
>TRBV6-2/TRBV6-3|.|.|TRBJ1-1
CASTLPGVWTEAFF
TGTGCCAGCACCCTTCCAGGGGTTTGGACTGAAGCTTTCTTT
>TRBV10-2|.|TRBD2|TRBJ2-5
CASSVSSGGRQGTQYF
TGCGCCAGCAGTGTATCCAGCGGGGGACGTCAAGGGACCCAGTACTTC
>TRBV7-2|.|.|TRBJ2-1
CASSSGLEYNEQFF
TGTGCCAGCAGCTCGGGACTTGAATACAATGAGCAGTTCTTC
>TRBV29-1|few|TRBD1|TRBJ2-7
CSVEGMTGGSYEQYF
TGCAGCGTTGAAGGTATGACAGGGGGATCCTACGAGCAGTACTTC
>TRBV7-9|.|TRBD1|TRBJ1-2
CASSDGDRVDYGYTF
TGTGCCAGCAGCGACGGGGACAGGGTGGACTATGGCTACACCTTC
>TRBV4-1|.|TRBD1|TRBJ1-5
CASSQGGTGNQPQHF
TGCGCCAGCAGCCAAGGAGGGACAGGGAATCAGCCCCAGCATTTT
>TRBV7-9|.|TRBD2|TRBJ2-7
CASSLGARGRAHEQYF
TGTGCCAGCAGCTTAGGGGCTCGCGGGAGGGCCCACGAGCAGTACTTC
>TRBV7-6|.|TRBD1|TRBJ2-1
CASSSADRDDEQFF
TGTGCCAGCAGCTCTGCCGACAGGGATGATGAGCAGTTCTTC